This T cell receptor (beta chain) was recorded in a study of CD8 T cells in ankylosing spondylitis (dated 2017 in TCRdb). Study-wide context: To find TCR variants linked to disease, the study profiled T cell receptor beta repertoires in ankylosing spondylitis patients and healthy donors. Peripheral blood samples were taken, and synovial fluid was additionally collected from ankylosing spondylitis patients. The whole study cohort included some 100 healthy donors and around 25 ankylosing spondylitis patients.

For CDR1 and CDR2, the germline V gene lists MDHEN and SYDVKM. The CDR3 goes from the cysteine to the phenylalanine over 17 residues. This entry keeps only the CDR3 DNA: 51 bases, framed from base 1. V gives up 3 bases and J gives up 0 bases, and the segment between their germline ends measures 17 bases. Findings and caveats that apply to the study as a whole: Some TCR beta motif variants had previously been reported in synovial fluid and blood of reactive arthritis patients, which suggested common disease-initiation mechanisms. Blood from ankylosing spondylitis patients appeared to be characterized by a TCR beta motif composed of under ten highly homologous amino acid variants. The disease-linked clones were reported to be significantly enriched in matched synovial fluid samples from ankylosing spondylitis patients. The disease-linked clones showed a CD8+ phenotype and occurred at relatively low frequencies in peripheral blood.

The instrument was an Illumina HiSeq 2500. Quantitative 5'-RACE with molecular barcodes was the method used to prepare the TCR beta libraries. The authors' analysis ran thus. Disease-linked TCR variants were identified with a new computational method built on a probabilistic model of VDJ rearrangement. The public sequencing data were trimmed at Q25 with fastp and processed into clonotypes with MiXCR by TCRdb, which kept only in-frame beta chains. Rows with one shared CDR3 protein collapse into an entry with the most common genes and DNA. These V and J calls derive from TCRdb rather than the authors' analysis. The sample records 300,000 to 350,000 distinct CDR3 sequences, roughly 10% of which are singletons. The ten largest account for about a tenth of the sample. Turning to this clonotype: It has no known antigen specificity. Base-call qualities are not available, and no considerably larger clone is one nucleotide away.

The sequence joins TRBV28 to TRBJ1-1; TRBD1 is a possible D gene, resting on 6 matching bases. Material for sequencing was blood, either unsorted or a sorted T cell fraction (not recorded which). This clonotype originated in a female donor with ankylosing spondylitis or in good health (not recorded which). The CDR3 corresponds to CASSFPPGVMVNTEAFF. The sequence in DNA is TGTGCCAGCAGTTTCCCCCCAGGGGTGATGGTGAACACTGAAGCTTTCTTT.